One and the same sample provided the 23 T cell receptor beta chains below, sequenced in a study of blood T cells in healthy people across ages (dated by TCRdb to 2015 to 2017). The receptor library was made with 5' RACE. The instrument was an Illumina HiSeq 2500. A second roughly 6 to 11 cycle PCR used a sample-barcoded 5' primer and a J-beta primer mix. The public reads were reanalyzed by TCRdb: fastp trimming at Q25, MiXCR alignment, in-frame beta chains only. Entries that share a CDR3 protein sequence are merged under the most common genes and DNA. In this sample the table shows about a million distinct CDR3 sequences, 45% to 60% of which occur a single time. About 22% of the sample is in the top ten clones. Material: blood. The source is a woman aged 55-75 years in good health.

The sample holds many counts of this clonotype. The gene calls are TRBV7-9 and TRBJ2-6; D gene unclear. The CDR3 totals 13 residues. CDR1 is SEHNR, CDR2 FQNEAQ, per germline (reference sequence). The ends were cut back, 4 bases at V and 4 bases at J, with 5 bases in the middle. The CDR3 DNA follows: TGTGCCAGCAGCTCCCCCGGGGCCAACGTCCTGACTTTC. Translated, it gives CASSSPGANVLTF.

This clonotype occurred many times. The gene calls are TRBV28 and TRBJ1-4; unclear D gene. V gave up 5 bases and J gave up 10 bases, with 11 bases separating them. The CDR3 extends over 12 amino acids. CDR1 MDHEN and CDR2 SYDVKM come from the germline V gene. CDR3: CASSPPRGKLFF. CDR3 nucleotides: TGTGCCAGCAGTCCGCCCCGCGGAAAACTGTTTTTT. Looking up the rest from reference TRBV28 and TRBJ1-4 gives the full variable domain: DVKVTQSSRYLVKRTGEKVFLECVQDMDHENMFWYRQDPGLGLRLIYFSYDVKMKEKGDIPEGYSVSREKKERFSLILESASTNQTSMYLCASSPPRGKLFFGSGTQLSVL.

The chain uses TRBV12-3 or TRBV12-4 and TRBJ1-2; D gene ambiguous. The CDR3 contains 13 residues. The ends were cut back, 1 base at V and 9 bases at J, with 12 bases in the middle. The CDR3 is CASSLVSLGSYTF. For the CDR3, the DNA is TGTGCCAGCAGTTTAGTTTCCCTCGGGAGCTACACCTTC.

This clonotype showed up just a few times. CDR3 DNA sequence: TGTGCCAGCAGTCAGGCAATTGGGCAGTTCTTC. It translates to CASSQAIGQFF. This chain links TRBV28 with TRBJ2-1; D not resolved. With 5 bases removed from V and 12 bases from J, the gap between germline ends came to 11 bases. CDR3 length: 11 amino acids. CDR1 is MDHEN, CDR2 SYDVKM, per germline.

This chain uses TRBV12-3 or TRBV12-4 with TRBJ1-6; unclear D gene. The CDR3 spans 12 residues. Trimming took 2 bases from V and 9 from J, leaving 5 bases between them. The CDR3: CASSLPTSPLHF. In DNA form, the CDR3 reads TGTGCCAGCAGTTTACCTACTTCACCCCTCCACTTT.

DNA for the CDR3: TGTGCCAGTGCCCCGGGACTAGAATTTGGGGCCCAAGAGACCCAGTACTTC. Residues: CASAPGLEFGAQETQYF. The rearrangement joins TRBV27 to TRBJ2-5; 8 bases line up with TRBD2. This CDR3 comprises 17 residues. The trim removed 9 bases at V and 1 base at J, leaving 16 bases unmatched. CDR1 is MNHEY and CDR2 is SMNVEV in the germline V gene (reference sequence).

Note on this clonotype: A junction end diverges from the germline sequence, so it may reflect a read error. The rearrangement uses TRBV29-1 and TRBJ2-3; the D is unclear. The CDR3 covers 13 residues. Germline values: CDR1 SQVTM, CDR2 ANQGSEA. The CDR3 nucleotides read TGCAGCGTTGGTACCAGACTCACAGATACGCTGTATTTT. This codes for CSVGTRLTDTLYF.

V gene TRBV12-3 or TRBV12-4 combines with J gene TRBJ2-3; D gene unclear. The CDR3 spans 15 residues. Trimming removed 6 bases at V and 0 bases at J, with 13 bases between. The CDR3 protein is CASRSGRPSTDTQYF. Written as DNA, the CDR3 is TGTGCCAGCAGGTCGGGCCGACCGAGCACAGATACGCAGTATTTT.

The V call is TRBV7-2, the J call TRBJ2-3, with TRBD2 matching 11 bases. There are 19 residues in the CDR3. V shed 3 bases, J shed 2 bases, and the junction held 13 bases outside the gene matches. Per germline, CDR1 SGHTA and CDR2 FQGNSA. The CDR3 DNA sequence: TGTGCCAGCAGCTTTGGCATACTAGCGGGAGATTGGGTCACAGATACGCAGTATTTT. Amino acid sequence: CASSFGILAGDWVTDTQYF.

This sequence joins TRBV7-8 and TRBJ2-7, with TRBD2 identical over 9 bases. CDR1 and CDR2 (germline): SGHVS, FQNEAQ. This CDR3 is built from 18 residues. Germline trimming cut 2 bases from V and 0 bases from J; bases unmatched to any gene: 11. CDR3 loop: CASSLKHAGTSSSYEQYF. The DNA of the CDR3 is TGTGCCAGCAGCTTAAAACACGCCGGGACTAGCAGCTCCTACGAGCAGTACTTC.

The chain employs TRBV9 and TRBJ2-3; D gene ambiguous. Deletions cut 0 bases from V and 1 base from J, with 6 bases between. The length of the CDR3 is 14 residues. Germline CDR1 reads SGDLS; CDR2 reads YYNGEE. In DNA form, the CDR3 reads TGTGCCAGCAGCGTAGGTCAACGCACAGATACGCAGTATTTT. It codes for CASSVGQRTDTQYF.

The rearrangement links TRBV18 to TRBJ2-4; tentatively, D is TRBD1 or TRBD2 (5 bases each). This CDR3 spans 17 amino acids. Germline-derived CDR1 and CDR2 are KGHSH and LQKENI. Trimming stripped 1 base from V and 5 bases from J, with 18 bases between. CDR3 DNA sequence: TGTGCCAGCTCACCACGGCAGGGATGGAGGTCGGAAAACATTCAGTACTTC. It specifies CASSPRQGWRSENIQYF.

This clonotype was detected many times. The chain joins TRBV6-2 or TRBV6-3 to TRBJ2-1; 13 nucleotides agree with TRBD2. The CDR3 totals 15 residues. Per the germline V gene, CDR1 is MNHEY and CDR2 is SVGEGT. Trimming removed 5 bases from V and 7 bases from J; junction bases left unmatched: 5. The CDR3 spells CASSIQGLAGNEQFF. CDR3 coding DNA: TGTGCCAGCAGTATCCAGGGACTAGCGGGAAATGAGCAGTTCTTC.

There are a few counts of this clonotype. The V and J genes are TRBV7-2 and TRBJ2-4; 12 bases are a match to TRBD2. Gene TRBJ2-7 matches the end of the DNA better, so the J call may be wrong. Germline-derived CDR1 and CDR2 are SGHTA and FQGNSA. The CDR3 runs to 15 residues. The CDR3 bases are TGTGCCAGCAGCCAGACTAGCGGGAGAGGCAACGAGCAGTACTTC. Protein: CASSQTSGRGNEQYF.

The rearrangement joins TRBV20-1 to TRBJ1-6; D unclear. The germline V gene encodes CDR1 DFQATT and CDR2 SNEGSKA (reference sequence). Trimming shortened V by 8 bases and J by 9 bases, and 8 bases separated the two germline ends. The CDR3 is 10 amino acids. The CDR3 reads CSPLVSPLHF. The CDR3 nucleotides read TGCAGTCCGCTCGTTTCACCCCTCCACTTT.

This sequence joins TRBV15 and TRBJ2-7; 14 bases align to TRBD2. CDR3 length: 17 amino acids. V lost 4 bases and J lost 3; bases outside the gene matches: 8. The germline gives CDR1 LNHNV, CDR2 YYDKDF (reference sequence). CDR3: CATSKGSGTSGSYEQYF. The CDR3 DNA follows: TGTGCCACCAGCAAAGGAAGCGGGACTAGCGGGAGCTACGAGCAGTACTTC.

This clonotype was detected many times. CDR3 amino acids: CASSYNEQFF. Here the CDR3 DNA reads TGTGCCAGCAGTTACAATGAGCAGTTCTTC. This rearrangement joins TRBV28 to TRBJ2-1; no reliable D call. Germline assignment: CDR1 MDHEN and CDR2 SYDVKM. There are 10 residues in the CDR3. V was clipped by 4 bases and J by 5 bases, with 0 bases between them. The complete variable domain, with remaining parts taken from reference TRBV28 and TRBJ2-1, reads DVKVTQSSRYLVKRTGEKVFLECVQDMDHENMFWYRQDPGLGLRLIYFSYDVKMKEKGDIPEGYSVSREKKERFSLILESASTNQTSMYLCASSYNEQFFGPGTRLTVL.

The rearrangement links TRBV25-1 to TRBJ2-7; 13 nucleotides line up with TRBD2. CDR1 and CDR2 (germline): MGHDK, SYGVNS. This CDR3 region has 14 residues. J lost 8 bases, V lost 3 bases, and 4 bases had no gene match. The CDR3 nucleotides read TGTGCCAGCAGTGAGGGACTAGCGGGATACAAGCAGTACTTC. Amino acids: CASSEGLAGYKQYF.

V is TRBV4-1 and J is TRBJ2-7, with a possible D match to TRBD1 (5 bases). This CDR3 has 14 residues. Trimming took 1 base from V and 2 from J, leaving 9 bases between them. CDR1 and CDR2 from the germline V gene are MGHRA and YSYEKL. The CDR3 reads CASSQVPGTYEQYF. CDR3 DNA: TGCGCCAGCAGCCAAGTCCCAGGGACCTACGAGCAGTACTTC.

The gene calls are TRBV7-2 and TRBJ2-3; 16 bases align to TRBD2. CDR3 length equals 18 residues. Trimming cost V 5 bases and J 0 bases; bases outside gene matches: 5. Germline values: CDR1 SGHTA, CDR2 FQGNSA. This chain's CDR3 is CASSAGLAGGPSTDTQYF. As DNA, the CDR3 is TGTGCCAGCAGCGCGGGACTAGCGGGAGGGCCTAGCACAGATACGCAGTATTTT. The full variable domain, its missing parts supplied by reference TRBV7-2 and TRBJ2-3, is GAGVSQSPSNKVTEKGKDVELRCDPISGHTALYWYRQSLGQGLEFLIYFQGNSAPDKSGLPSDRFSAERTGGSVSTLTIQRTQQEDSAVYLCASSAGLAGGPSTDTQYFGPGTRLTVL.

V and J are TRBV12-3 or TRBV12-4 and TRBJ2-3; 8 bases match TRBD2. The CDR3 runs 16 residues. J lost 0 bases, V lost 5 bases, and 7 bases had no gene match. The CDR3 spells CASSILAGYSTDTQYF. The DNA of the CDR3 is TGTGCCAGCAGTATCCTAGCGGGCTACAGCACAGATACGCAGTATTTT.

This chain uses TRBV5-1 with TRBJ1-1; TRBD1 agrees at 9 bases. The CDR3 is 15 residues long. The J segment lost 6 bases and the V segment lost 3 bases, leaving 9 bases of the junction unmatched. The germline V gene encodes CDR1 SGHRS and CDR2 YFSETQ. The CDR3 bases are TGCGCCAGCAGCTCCTCACAGGGGGCTCTAGCTGAAGCTTTCTTT. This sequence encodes CASSSSQGALAEAFF.

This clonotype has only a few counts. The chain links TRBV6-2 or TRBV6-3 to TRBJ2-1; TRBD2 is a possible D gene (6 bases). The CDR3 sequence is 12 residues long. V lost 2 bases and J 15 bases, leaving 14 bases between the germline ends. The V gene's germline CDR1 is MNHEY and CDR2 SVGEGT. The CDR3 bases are TGTGCCAGCAGTTACGCGGAGGGAGCGGGGTTCTTC. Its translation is CASSYAEGAGFF.